The next 2 T cell receptor beta chains were all read from a single sample in a study of cytomegalovirus exposure and HLA in healthy donors. Researchers ran the PCR with 60 Vbeta and 13 Jbeta primers. Sequenced by immunoSEQ multiplex PCR; TCRdb stores in-frame clones only, minus some. The sample has around 190,000 clones; about 81% are singletons. Sequenced: PBMCs. The receptor set was obtained from a young man in good health and CMV-seropositive.

The chain couples TRBV6-5 to TRBJ2-7, with D unclear. The CDR3 is 15 amino acids. The germline V gene encodes CDR1 MNHEY and CDR2 SVGAGI. With 0 bases removed from V and 0 bases from J, the gap between germline ends came to 9 bases. The CDR3 DNA sequence: TGTGCCAGCAGTTACTCGAATCTACGCTCCTACGAGCAGTACTTC. Translating it yields CASSYSNLRSYEQYF.

This chain uses TRBV9 with TRBJ2-3; 10 bases fit TRBD2. J was trimmed by 1 base and V by 3 bases; bases with no gene match: 5. This CDR3 is 16 amino acids long. Germline values: CDR1 SGDLS, CDR2 YYNGEE. The CDR3 bases are TGTGCCAGCAGCGGACCCGGGACTAGCGGCACAGATACGCAGTATTTT. It is translated as CASSGPGTSGTDTQYF.